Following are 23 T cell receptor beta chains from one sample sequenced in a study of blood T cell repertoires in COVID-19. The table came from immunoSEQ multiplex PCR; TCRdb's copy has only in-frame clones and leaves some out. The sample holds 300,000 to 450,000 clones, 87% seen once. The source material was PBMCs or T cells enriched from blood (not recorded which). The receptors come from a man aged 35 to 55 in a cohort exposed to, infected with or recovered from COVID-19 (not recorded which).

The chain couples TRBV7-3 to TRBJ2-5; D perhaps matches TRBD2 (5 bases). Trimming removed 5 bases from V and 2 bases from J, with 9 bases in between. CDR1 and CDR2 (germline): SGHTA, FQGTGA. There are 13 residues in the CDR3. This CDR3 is CASSQLGQETQYF. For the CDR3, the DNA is TGTGCCAGCAGCCAACTAGGGCAAGAGACCCAGTACTTC.

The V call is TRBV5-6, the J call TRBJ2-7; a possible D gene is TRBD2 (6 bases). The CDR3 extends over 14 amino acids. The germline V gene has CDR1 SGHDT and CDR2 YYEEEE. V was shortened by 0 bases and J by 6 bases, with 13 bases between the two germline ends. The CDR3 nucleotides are TGTGCCAGCAGCTTGGGGGGAGGTCCGGGCGAGCAGTACTTC. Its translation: CASSLGGGPGEQYF.

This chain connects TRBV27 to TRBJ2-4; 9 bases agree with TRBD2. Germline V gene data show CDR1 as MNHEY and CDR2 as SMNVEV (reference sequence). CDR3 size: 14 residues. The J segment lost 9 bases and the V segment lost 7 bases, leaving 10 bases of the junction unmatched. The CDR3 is CASTSLAGLGIQYF. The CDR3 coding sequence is TGTGCCAGCACGTCCCTAGCGGGATTGGGCATTCAGTACTTC.

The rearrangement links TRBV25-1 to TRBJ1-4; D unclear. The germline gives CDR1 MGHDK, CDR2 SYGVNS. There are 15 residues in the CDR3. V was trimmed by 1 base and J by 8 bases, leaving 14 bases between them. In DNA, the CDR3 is TGTGCCAGCAGTGAATGGGTGTGGGCAGGAGAAAAACTGTTTTTT. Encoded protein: CASSEWVWAGEKLFF.

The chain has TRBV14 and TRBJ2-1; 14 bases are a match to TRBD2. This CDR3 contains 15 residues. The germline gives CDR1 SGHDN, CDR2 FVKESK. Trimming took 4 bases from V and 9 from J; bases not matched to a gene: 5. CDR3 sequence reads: CASSLGLAGVGEQFF. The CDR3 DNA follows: TGTGCCAGCAGCCTGGGACTAGCGGGAGTCGGTGAGCAGTTCTTC.

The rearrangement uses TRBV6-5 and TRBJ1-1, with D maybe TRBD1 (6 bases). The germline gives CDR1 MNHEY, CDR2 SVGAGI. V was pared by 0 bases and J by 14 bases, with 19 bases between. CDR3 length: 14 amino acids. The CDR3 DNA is TGTGCCAGCAGTTACTCGAGGAACAGGGTCGAGTTCTTCTTT. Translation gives CASSYSRNRVEFFF.

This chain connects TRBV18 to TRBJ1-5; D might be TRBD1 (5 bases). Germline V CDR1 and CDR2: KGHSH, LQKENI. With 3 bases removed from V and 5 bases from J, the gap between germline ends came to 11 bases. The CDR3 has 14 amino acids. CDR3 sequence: CASSPAGGDQPQHF. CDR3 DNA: TGTGCCAGCTCACCGGCCGGGGGAGATCAGCCCCAGCATTTT.

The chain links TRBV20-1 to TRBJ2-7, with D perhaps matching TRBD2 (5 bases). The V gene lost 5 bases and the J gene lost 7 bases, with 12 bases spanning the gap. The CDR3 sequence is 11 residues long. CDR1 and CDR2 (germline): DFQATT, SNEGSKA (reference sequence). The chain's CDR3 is CSAAGSGEQYF. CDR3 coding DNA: TGCAGTGCTGCTGGGTCGGGGGAGCAGTACTTC.

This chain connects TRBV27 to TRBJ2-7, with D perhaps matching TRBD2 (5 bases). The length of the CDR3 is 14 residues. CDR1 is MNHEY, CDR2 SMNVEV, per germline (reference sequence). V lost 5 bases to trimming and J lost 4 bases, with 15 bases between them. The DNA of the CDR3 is TGTGCCAGCAGTATAAGCCGGGAAGTTTACGAGCAGTACTTC. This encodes CASSISREVYEQYF.

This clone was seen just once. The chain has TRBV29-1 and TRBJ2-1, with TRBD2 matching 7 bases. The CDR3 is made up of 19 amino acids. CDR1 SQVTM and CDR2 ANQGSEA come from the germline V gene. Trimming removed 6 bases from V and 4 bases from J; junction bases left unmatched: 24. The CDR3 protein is CSVPQRVAGLPGVYNEQFF. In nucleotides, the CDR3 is TGCAGCGTCCCCCAGCGGGTAGCGGGCTTACCCGGGGTGTACAATGAGCAGTTCTTC.

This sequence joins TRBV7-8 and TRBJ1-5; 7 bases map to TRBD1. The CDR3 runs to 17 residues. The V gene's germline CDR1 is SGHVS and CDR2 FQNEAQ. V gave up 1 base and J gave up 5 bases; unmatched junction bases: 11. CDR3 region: CASSLEGGQFRYQPQHF. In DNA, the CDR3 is TGTGCCAGCAGCTTAGAGGGGGGACAGTTTCGGTATCAGCCCCAGCATTTT.

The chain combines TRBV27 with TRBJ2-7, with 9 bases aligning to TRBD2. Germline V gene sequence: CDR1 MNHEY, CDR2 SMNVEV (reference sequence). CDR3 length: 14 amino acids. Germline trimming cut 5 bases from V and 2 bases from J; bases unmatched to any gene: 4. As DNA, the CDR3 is TGTGCCAGCAGTCAGACTAGCGGAGCCTACGAGCAGTACTTC. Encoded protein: CASSQTSGAYEQYF.

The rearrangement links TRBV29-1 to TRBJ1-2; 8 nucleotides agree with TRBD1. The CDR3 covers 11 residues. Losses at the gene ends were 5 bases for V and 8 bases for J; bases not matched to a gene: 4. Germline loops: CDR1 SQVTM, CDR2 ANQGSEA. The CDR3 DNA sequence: TGCAGCGTTCGGACAGGGCTCGGCTACACCTTC. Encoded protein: CSVRTGLGYTF.

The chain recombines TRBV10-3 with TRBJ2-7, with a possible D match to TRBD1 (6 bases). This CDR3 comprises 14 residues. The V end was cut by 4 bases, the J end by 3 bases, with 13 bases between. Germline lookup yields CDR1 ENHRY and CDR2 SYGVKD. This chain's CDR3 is CAISVPGHGYEQYF. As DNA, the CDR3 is TGTGCCATCAGTGTCCCGGGACATGGCTACGAGCAGTACTTC.

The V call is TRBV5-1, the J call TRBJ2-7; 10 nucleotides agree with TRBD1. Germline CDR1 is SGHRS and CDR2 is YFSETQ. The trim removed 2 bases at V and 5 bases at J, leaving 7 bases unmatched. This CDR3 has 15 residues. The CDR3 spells CASSLEGTGVNEQYF. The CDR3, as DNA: TGCGCCAGCAGCTTAGAAGGGACAGGGGTAAACGAGCAGTACTTC.

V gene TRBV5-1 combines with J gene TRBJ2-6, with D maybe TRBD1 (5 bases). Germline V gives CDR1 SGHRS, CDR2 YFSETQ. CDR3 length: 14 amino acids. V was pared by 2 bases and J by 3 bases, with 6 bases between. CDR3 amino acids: CASSFTGGANVLTF. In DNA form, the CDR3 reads TGCGCCAGCAGCTTTACAGGTGGGGCCAACGTCCTGACTTTC.

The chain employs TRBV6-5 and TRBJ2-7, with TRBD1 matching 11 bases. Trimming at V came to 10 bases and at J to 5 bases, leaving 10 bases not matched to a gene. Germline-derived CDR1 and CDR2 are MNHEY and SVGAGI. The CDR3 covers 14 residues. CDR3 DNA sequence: TGTGCCATTTCCGGTGGACAGGGGGCCAACGAGCAGTACTTC. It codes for CAISGGQGANEQYF.

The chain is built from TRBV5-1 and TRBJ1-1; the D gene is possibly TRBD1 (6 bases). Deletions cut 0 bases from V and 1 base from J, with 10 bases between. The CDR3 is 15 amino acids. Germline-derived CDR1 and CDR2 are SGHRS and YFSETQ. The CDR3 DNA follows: TGCGCCAGCAGCTTGGACGTACAGGGGAACACTGAAGCTTTCTTT. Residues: CASSLDVQGNTEAFF.

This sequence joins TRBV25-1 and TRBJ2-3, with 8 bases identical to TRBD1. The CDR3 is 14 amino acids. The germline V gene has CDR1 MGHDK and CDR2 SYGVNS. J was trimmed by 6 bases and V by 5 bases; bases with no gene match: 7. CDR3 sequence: CASSSTRTGDTQYF. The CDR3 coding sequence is TGTGCCAGCAGTTCAACCAGGACAGGGGATACGCAGTATTTT.

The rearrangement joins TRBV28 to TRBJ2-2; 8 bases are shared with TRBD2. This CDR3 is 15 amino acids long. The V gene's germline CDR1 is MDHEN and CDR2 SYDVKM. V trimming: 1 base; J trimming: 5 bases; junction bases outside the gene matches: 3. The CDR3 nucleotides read TGTGCCAGCAGTTTATACCGGGGGGGGACCGGGGAGCTGTTTTTT. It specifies CASSLYRGGTGELFF.

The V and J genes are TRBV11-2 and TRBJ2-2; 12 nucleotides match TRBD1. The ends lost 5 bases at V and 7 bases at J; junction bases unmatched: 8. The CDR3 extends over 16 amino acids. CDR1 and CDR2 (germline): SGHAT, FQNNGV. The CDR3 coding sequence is TGTGCCAGCAGCCCGGGGACAGGGGGCTTAAACGGGGAGCTGTTTTTT. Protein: CASSPGTGGLNGELFF.

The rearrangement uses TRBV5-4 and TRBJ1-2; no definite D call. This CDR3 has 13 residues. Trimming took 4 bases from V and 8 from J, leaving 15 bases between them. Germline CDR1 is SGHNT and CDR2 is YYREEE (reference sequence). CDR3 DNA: TGTGCCAGCAGCCCAGGAGGTGAATACGGCTACACCTTC. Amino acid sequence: CASSPGGEYGYTF.

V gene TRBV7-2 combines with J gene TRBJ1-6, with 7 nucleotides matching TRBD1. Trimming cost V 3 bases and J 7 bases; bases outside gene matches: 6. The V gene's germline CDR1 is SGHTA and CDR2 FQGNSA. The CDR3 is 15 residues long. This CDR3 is CASSFMGQINSPLHF. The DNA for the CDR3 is TGTGCCAGCAGCTTCATGGGACAGATAAATTCACCCCTCCACTTT.